The 11 T cell receptor beta chains presented below share a single source sample, sequenced in a study of blood T cell repertoires in COVID-19. The repertoire was sequenced with immunoSEQ multiplex PCR; TCRdb's copy has only in-frame clones and lacks some. This table has 95,000 to 110,000 clones, 80% to 90% appearing once. Material for sequencing was peripheral blood. Source of these receptors: a woman in her fifties or sixties with acute or convalescent COVID-19.

The J gene is TRBJ2-2, the V gene TRBV27; 11 bases fit TRBD2. This CDR3 is 20 amino acids long. CDR1 MNHEY and CDR2 SMNVEV come from the germline V gene (reference sequence). V shed 8 bases and J 7 bases; nucleotides not matched to a gene: 24. The DNA of the CDR3 is TGTGCCAGCGGCGCCCCGGACAGGGTATCTAGCGGGAGGCAGAGCGGGGAGCTGTTTTTT. Amino acids: CASGAPDRVSSGRQSGELFF.

This chain links TRBV6-2 or TRBV6-3 with TRBJ2-5; the match to TRBD1 covers 7 bases. There are 15 residues in the CDR3. Germline assignment: CDR1 MNHEY and CDR2 SVGEGT. After removal of 5 bases from V and 4 bases from J, the junction contained 10 bases not matched to a gene. CDR3 DNA sequence: TGTGCCAGCAGTCTAGAGACAGGGTTAGGAGAGACCCAGTACTTC. Translated, it gives CASSLETGLGETQYF.

The chain uses TRBV3-1 (or the pseudogene TRBV3-2) and TRBJ2-1, with 11 nucleotides matching TRBD2. In germline, CDR1 is LGHDT, CDR2 YNNKEL (reference sequence). The CDR3 has 16 amino acids. The V and J ends lost 0 bases and 6 bases, in that order; junction bases with no gene match: 4. DNA of the CDR3: TGTGCCAGCAGCCAAGAGATAGCGGGAGGGGGCAATGAGCAGTTCTTC. Translation gives CASSQEIAGGGNEQFF.

This clone appeared a single time. The chain links TRBV19 to TRBJ1-1, with 9 bases fitting TRBD1. The CDR3 has 15 amino acids. Germline lookup yields CDR1 LNHDA and CDR2 SQIVND (reference sequence). V was clipped by 6 bases and J by 0 bases; unmatched bases: 5. In DNA, the CDR3 is TGTGCCAGTAGCGACAGGGGGGATTTGAACACTGAAGCTTTCTTT. This sequence encodes CASSDRGDLNTEAFF.

The rearrangement links TRBV28 to TRBJ1-5; D gene unclear. The V end was cut by 6 bases, the J end by 7 bases, with 19 bases between. This CDR3 is built from 15 residues. The germline V gene encodes CDR1 MDHEN and CDR2 SYDVKM. In DNA form, the CDR3 reads TGTGCCAGCAGCTCGGCCGGCGGCGGAAAGCAGCCCCAGCATTTT. Amino acids: CASSSAGGGKQPQHF.

This chain uses TRBV28 with TRBJ1-1; a possible D gene is TRBD1 (5 bases). Trimming pared 3 bases from V and 3 bases from J, leaving 11 bases between. This CDR3 is built from 14 residues. Germline CDR1 reads MDHEN; CDR2 reads SYDVKM. CDR3 DNA: TGTGCCAGCAGTTTGATTGGCAGGGACACTGAAGCTTTCTTT. Translated: CASSLIGRDTEAFF.

This clone has just one count. The rearrangement joins TRBV19 to TRBJ1-1; D not certain. The germline V gene encodes CDR1 LNHDA and CDR2 SQIVND (reference sequence). The CDR3 has 15 amino acids. V was trimmed by 3 bases and J by 3 bases, leaving 14 bases between them. The DNA of the CDR3 is TGTGCCAGTAGTATGATCGGGGTCCGGGACACTGAAGCTTTCTTT. Its protein product is CASSMIGVRDTEAFF.

The chain carries TRBV6-2 or TRBV6-3 and TRBJ1-4; 8 nucleotides line up with TRBD1. Germline V gene data show CDR1 as MNHEY and CDR2 as SVGEGT. CDR3 size: 14 residues. Germline trimming cut 6 bases from V and 5 bases from J; bases unmatched to any gene: 5. This CDR3 reads CASSSGQANEKLFF. CDR3 DNA: TGTGCCAGCAGCTCGGGACAGGCAAATGAAAAACTGTTTTTT.

The chain carries TRBV7-2 and TRBJ2-1; TRBD1 matches 7 bases. This CDR3 has 13 amino acids. Germline V lookup: CDR1 SGHTA, CDR2 FQGNSA. J gave up 10 bases and V 5 bases, and 8 bases lay outside the gene matches. The CDR3 here is CASSLDRAGEQFF. The CDR3 DNA reads as TGTGCCAGCAGCCTCGACAGGGCTGGAGAGCAGTTCTTC.

DNA for the CDR3: TGTGCCAGCAGCTTAGGGACAGCGGGGGACATTCAGTACTTC. It codes for CASSLGTAGDIQYF. The rearrangement uses TRBV7-9 and TRBJ2-4; TRBD2 aligns across 8 bases. V dropped 1 base and J dropped 8; count of bases not matched to a gene: 4. The CDR3 loop spans 14 amino acids. Germline CDR1 reads SEHNR; CDR2 reads FQNEAQ (reference sequence).

V gene TRBV19 combines with J gene TRBJ1-5; tentative D call: TRBD1 (5 bases). CDR1 is LNHDA, CDR2 SQIVND, per germline (reference sequence). The CDR3 loop spans 15 amino acids. Deletions cut 5 bases from V and 3 bases from J, with 14 bases between. CDR3 sequence: CASSHPRGINQPQHF. DNA of the CDR3: TGTGCCAGTAGTCACCCACGGGGGATCAATCAGCCCCAGCATTTT. The full variable domain, with the rest looked up from reference TRBV19 and TRBJ1-5, is DGGITQSPKYLFRKEGQNVTLSCEQNLNHDAMYWYRQDPGQGLRLIYYSQIVNDFQKGDIAEGYSVSREKKESFPLTVTSAQKNPTAFYLCASSHPRGINQPQHFGDGTRLSIL.